This TCR beta chain was identified during a study of blood T cell repertoires in COVID-19. The protocol was immunoSEQ multiplex PCR, while the TCRdb copy is restricted to in-frame clones and leaves out a portion. In the table there are around 300,000 clones, about 85% of which are singletons. CDR1 and CDR2 from the germline V gene are MRHNA and SNTAGT. The V and J ends lost 2 bases and 7 bases respectively, with 16 bases between them. The CDR3 runs to 15 residues. J is TRBJ2-3 and V is TRBV6-4, with D perhaps matching TRBD1 (6 bases). Sequenced input: peripheral blood. The receptor's source is a woman aged 45-65 years with active or convalescent COVID-19. The CDR3: CASSDAGSGANTQYF. The CDR3 DNA is TGTGCCAGCAGTGACGCTGGATCAGGGGCGAATACGCAGTATTTT.